This is a list of T cell receptor beta chains from one sample in a study of T cells in pancreatic ductal adenocarcinoma. Some clones are missing from TCRdb's copy, which holds only in-frame ones; the method was immunoSEQ multiplex PCR. The table has 25,000 to 35,000 clones, around 94% seen once; the top ten hold 2.2%. Material for sequencing was PBMCs. The receptors were gathered from a human donor with pancreatic ductal adenocarcinoma. CDR3s include the opening cysteine and the closing phenylalanine or tryptophan. A D gene is named only where the DNA matches it firmly. Only part of the rows carry a size: once, few, many, or a class if the clone is expanded.

V	D	size	J	CDR3	DNA
TRBV7-2	TRBD2	-	TRBJ2-7	CASSLNGGGEQYF	TGTGCCAGCAGCTTAAACGGGGGGGGAGAGCAGTACTTC
TRBV19	-	-	TRBJ2-3	CASSIQVNTDTQYF	TGTGCCAGTAGTATACAGGTGAACACAGATACGCAGTATTTT
TRBV7-2	-	few	TRBJ1-3	CASSPNARTGNTIYF	TGTGCCAGCAGCCCAAACGCGAGAACTGGAAACACCATATATTTT
TRBV5-6	-	-	TRBJ2-2	CASSLGQGYTGELFF	TGTGCCAGCAGCTTGGGTCAGGGGTACACCGGGGAGCTGTTTTTT
TRBV7-2	-	-	TRBJ2-7	CASSLAGGGEQYF	TGTGCCAGCAGCTTAGCGGGAGGCGGTGAGCAGTACTTC
TRBV7-9	TRBD1	-	TRBJ2-7	CASSSGQGVDEQYF	TGTGCCAGCAGCTCGGGACAGGGAGTCGACGAGCAGTACTTC
TRBV29-1	-	-	TRBJ2-1	CSVAGQSYNEQFF	TGCAGCGTGGCGGGACAGAGTTACAATGAGCAGTTCTTC
TRBV7-9	TRBD2	-	TRBJ2-2	CASSFLVLAGGNTGELFF	TGTGCCAGCAGCTTTCTCGTACTAGCGGGAGGGAACACCGGGGAGCTGTTTTTT
TRBV19	-	-	TRBJ1-1	CASSRGGIMNTEAFF	TGTGCCAGTAGTAGGGGGGGGATAATGAACACTGAAGCTTTCTTT
TRBV7-6	-	-	TRBJ1-5	CASSLDIPDTYSNQPQHF	TGTGCCAGCAGCTTAGACATACCTGATACCTATAGCAATCAGCCCCAGCATTTT
TRBV7-9	TRBD2	-	TRBJ2-3	CASSSPGREPDTQYF	TGTGCCAGCAGTTCTCCCGGGAGGGAACCAGATACGCAGTATTTT
TRBV7-2	TRBD2	-	TRBJ2-4	CASSLKLAGVSNIQYF	TGTGCCAGCAGCCTCAAATTAGCGGGAGTTTCAAACATTCAGTACTTC
TRBV4-2	TRBD2	once	TRBJ2-7	CASSPNRAGGPSEQYF	TGTGCCAGCAGCCCTAACCGGGCGGGAGGGCCAAGCGAGCAGTACTTC
TRBV5-1	-	-	TRBJ2-7	CASSLEPGGGGSSYEQYF	TGCGCCAGCAGCTTAGAGCCCGGGGGCGGCGGGTCCTCCTACGAGCAGTACTTC
TRBV2	-	-	TRBJ2-7	CASSVTLTGGEQYF	TGTGCCAGCAGTGTAACATTAACCGGGGGCGAGCAGTACTTC
TRBV10-3	-	-	TRBJ2-3	CAIKNGTRGGMDTQYF	TGTGCCATCAAAAATGGGACTAGAGGGGGCATGGATACGCAGTATTTT
TRBV6-1	-	-	TRBJ2-3	CASSLQGSTDTQYF	TGTGCCAGCAGTCTCCAGGGAAGCACAGATACGCAGTATTTT
TRBV10-1	TRBD2	-	TRBJ2-7	CASGGGGPTSYEQYF	TGCGCCAGCGGTGGGGGAGGGCCAACCTCCTACGAGCAGTACTTC
TRBV5-5	TRBD1	-	TRBJ2-6	CASTTGTGPSGANVLTF	TGTGCCAGCACAACCGGGACAGGCCCCAGTGGGGCCAACGTCCTGACTTTC
TRBV9	TRBD1	-	TRBJ2-7	CASSAYGTDHEQYF	TGTGCCAGCAGCGCATACGGGACAGACCACGAGCAGTACTTC
TRBV18	-	-	TRBJ1-6	CASSRSSDLYNSPLHF	TGTGCCAGCTCACGGTCGTCAGACCTATATAATTCACCCCTCCACTTT
TRBV2	TRBD1	-	TRBJ2-1	CASRKETGIAYNEQFF	TGTGCCAGCAGAAAGGAGACAGGGATCGCCTACAATGAGCAGTTCTTC
TRBV5-1	-	-	TRBJ1-5	CASSLSPGAGQPQHF	TGCGCCAGCAGCTTGTCCCCGGGGGCCGGGCAGCCCCAGCATTTT
TRBV2	-	-	TRBJ1-1	CASSEAWGGTEAFF	TGTGCCAGCAGTGAAGCGTGGGGTGGGACTGAAGCTTTCTTT
TRBV7-9	-	-	TRBJ2-1	CASSEGRSNEQFF	TGTGCCAGCAGCGAGGGAAGGAGCAATGAGCAGTTCTTC
TRBV7-9	TRBD1	-	TRBJ2-3	CASSFQDRVITDTQYF	TGTGCCAGCAGCTTCCAGGACAGGGTTATCACAGATACGCAGTATTTT
TRBV27	TRBD1	-	TRBJ2-3	CASSRQGWTDTQYF	TGTGCCAGCAGTCGACAGGGATGGACAGATACGCAGTATTTT
TRBV9	TRBD1	-	TRBJ2-6	CASSVAPTGSGANVLTF	TGTGCCAGCAGCGTAGCCCCGACAGGGTCTGGGGCCAACGTCCTGACTTTC
TRBV28	TRBD1	-	TRBJ1-4	CASSTQGQKLFF	TGTGCCAGCAGTACACAGGGGCAAAAACTGTTTTTT
TRBV5-1	-	-	TRBJ2-7	CASSLGGWAYEQYF	TGCGCCAGCAGCTTGGGAGGGTGGGCTTACGAGCAGTACTTC
TRBV5-4	-	-	TRBJ1-2	CASSLVTEPNYGYTF	TGTGCCAGCAGCTTGGTGACAGAACCTAACTATGGCTACACCTTC
TRBV29-1	-	-	TRBJ1-4	CSVGGPNEKLFF	TGCAGCGTTGGGGGCCCTAATGAAAAACTGTTTTTT
TRBV28	-	-	TRBJ2-7	CASSPISGYEQYF	TGTGCCAGCAGTCCCATTTCTGGCTACGAGCAGTACTTC
TRBV7-2	TRBD2	-	TRBJ2-5	CASSLSTSGKGETQYF	TGTGCCAGCAGCTTGTCGACTAGCGGGAAGGGTGAGACCCAGTACTTC
TRBV28	-	-	TRBJ2-7	CASSSVGAPTYEQYF	TGTGCCAGCAGCAGCGTTGGAGCCCCTACCTACGAGCAGTACTTC
TRBV7-9	-	-	TRBJ2-2	CASSLAQLGSGELFF	TGTGCCAGCAGCTTAGCCCAACTGGGGTCCGGGGAGCTGTTTTTT
TRBV5-1	-	-	TRBJ2-1	CASSLLLQGSSSYNEQFF	TGCGCCAGCAGCCTACTACTCCAGGGGTCGAGCTCCTACAATGAGCAGTTCTTC
TRBV5-1	TRBD2	-	TRBJ2-1	CASSPPTSGVYNEQFF	TGCGCCAGCAGCCCACCGACTAGCGGGGTCTACAATGAGCAGTTCTTC
TRBV9	-	once	TRBJ1-1	CASSIGTVNTEAFF	TGTGCCAGCAGCATAGGGACGGTGAACACTGAAGCTTTCTTT
TRBV7-2	-	-	TRBJ1-5	CASSIGGYRNQPQHF	TGTGCCAGCAGCATCGGCGGGTATCGAAATCAGCCCCAGCATTTT
TRBV19	TRBD1	-	TRBJ1-1	CASSVGTGGNTEAFF	TGTGCCAGTAGTGTCGGGACAGGGGGGAACACTGAAGCTTTCTTT
TRBV28	-	-	TRBJ2-7	CASKRRGIYEQYF	TGTGCCAGCAAGCGGAGAGGAATCTACGAGCAGTACTTC
TRBV2	-	once	TRBJ1-5	CASSDLRYQPQHF	TGTGCCAGCAGTGACCTACGCTATCAGCCCCAGCATTTT
TRBV28	-	-	TRBJ2-7	CASSPARPALPYEQYF	TGTGCCAGCAGCCCAGCTCGCCCGGCCTTGCCCTACGAGCAGTACTTC
TRBV4-2	TRBD1	-	TRBJ2-1	CASSQDPSGDRRDEQFF	TGTGCCAGCAGCCAAGATCCGTCAGGGGACAGGCGAGATGAGCAGTTCTTC
TRBV6-5	-	-	TRBJ2-3	CASSYSGFTDTQYF	TGTGCCAGCAGTTACAGTGGTTTCACAGATACGCAGTATTTT
TRBV27	-	once	TRBJ1-5	CASSSVGEGNQPQHF	TGTGCCAGCAGTTCAGTAGGGGAGGGCAATCAGCCCCAGCATTTT
TRBV7-7	TRBD2	-	TRBJ2-1	CASSYPGLAGGGGQFF	TGTGCTAGCAGCTACCCGGGACTAGCGGGAGGGGGTGGGCAGTTCTTC
TRBV9	TRBD1	-	TRBJ2-3	CASSEKGAGTDTQYF	TGTGCCAGCAGCGAAAAGGGGGCGGGCACAGATACGCAGTATTTT
TRBV5-1	-	-	TRBJ2-5	CASSLEETQYF	TGCGCCAGCAGCTTGGAGGAGACCCAGTACTTC
TRBV6-4	TRBD2	-	TRBJ2-3	CASSPLAASTDTQYF	TGTGCCAGCAGTCCACTAGCGGCTAGCACAGATACGCAGTATTTT
TRBV20-1	-	-	TRBJ1-1	CSARNEAFF	TGCAGTGCCAGAAATGAAGCTTTCTTT
TRBV27	TRBD2	-	TRBJ2-3	CASRTSGFADTQYF	TGTGCCAGCAGGACTAGCGGGTTTGCAGATACGCAGTATTTT